These T cell receptor beta chains were read from a single sample in a study of cytomegalovirus exposure and HLA in healthy donors. Here immunoSEQ multiplex PCR was the method, and the copy in TCRdb shows in-frame clones only, minus some. The profile shows some 170,000 clones, roughly 80% of them singletons. Sequencing was performed on PBMCs. Receptors originate from a woman in her thirties in good health and CMV-seropositive. CDR3s include the opening cysteine and the closing phenylalanine or tryptophan. A D gene is named only where the DNA matches it firmly. Clone sizes are given selectively: once, few, many, or a class where the clone is expanded.

TRBJ2-7 | - | 14 | TRBD1 | TRBV2 | TGTGCCAGCAGTGGACAGGGGAATGCCTACGAGCAGTACTTC | CASSGQGNAYEQYF
TRBJ2-1 | - | 16 | - | TRBV5-8 | TGTGCCAGCAGTCAACGGAGGTCGTCCATCTACAATGAGCAGTTCTTC | CASSQRRSSIYNEQFF
TRBJ1-2 | - | 11 | TRBD1 | TRBV2 | TGTGCCAGCAGTGGAACAGGGGCGTTCACCTTC | CASSGTGAFTF
TRBJ2-6 | - | 19 | - | TRBV5-4 | TGTGCCAGCAGCTTGGGGATAGGAACAGGGACAACTGGGGCCAACGTCCTGACTTTC | CASSLGIGTGTTGANVLTF
TRBJ1-5 | once | 14 | - | TRBV7-2 | TGTGCCAGCAGTTGGGGGCCAGGGGCTCAGCCCCAGCATTTT | CASSWGPGAQPQHF
TRBJ1-1 | - | 17 | TRBD1 | TRBV11-2 | TGTGCCAGCAGCTTAGTTGGGACAGCCCTGCGAGACACTGAAGCTTTCTTT | CASSLVGTALRDTEAFF
TRBJ2-7 | - | 13 | - | TRBV21-1 | TGTGCCAGCAGCAAGACGACAGGGAGCGAGCAGTACTTC | CASSKTTGSEQYF
TRBJ2-1 | - | 15 | - | TRBV7-6 | TGTGCCAGCAGCCCCGCCCGCGGGACCTACAATGAGCAGTTCTTC | CASSPARGTYNEQFF
TRBJ1-2 | - | 16 | - | TRBV4-3 | TGCGCCAGCAGCCAAGTTCTGTTGGGGGCGGGCTATGGCTACACCTTC | CASSQVLLGAGYGYTF
TRBJ1-2 | - | 16 | - | TRBV7-8 | TGTGCCAGCAGCTTAGAAGCCCCAGGGTTACCCTATGGCTACACCTTC | CASSLEAPGLPYGYTF
TRBJ2-3 | - | 15 | - | TRBV5-6 | TGTGCCAGCAGCTTAACAGGGAGGGGTAGAGATACGCAGTATTTT | CASSLTGRGRDTQYF
TRBJ1-2 | - | 14 | TRBD1 | TRBV6-1 | TGTGCCAGCAGTGAAAAGGGGGCGATTGATGGCTACACCTTC | CASSEKGAIDGYTF
TRBJ1-2 | - | 15 | TRBD1 | TRBV18 | TGTGCCAGCTCACTGGGGACAGGGGCCCTCTATGGCTACACCTTC | CASSLGTGALYGYTF
TRBJ1-3 | - | 13 | - | TRBV7-2 | TGTGCCAGCAGCACAGATTCTGGAAACACCATATATTTT | CASSTDSGNTIYF
TRBJ2-7 | few | 15 | TRBD2 | TRBV6-6 | TGTGCCAGCAGTTATAGCGGGGGGGCCCTCTACGAGCAGTACTTC | CASSYSGGALYEQYF
TRBJ2-7 | - | 14 | TRBD1 | TRBV7-3 | TGTGCCAGCAGCCTCTCCGGGACAGACTACGAGCAGTACTTC | CASSLSGTDYEQYF
TRBJ1-2 | - | 13 | - | TRBV5-1 | TGCGCCAGCAGCCCAACAGCGGTCGATGGCTACACCTTC | CASSPTAVDGYTF
TRBJ1-2 | once | 13 | TRBD1 | TRBV6-4 | TGTGCCAGCAGTCTAGGGGGCGGCTATGGCTACACCTTC | CASSLGGGYGYTF
TRBJ2-2 | - | 14 | - | TRBV9 | TGTGCCAGCAGCGTAGTAGGGGCCGGGGGGGAGCTGTTTTTT | CASSVVGAGGELFF
TRBJ1-1 | - | 14 | - | TRBV7-9 | TGTGCCAGCAGCCCACAGGGACGGCACACTGAAGCTTTCTTT | CASSPQGRHTEAFF
TRBJ2-3 | - | 15 | TRBD2 | TRBV9 | TGTGCCAGCAGCAAACTAGCGGCAAACACAGATACGCAGTATTTT | CASSKLAANTDTQYF
TRBJ2-1 | - | 14 | TRBD1 | TRBV13 | TGTGCCAGCCTGGGACAGGGGGAAAGCAATGAGCAGTTCTTC | CASLGQGESNEQFF
TRBJ2-7 | - | 17 | - | TRBV21-1 | TGTGCCAGCAGCAAAGCCGGGACAGTTCTCGGGGGTTACGAGCAGTACTTC | CASSKAGTVLGGYEQYF
TRBJ2-3 | - | 14 | TRBD2 | TRBV13 | TGTGCCAGCAGCTCTCAGCGGGACACAGATACGCAGTATTTT | CASSSQRDTDTQYF
TRBJ2-1 | - | 15 | TRBD2 | TRBV5-6 | TGTGCCAGCAGCTTGGGACCGGGGGGGCCTAATGAGCAGTTCTTC | CASSLGPGGPNEQFF
TRBJ2-3 | - | 20 | TRBD2 | TRBV4-2 | TGTGCCAGCAGCCAAGTCGGAGGACTAGCGGGGGGGCAGAGGACAGATACGCAGTATTTT | CASSQVGGLAGGQRTDTQYF
TRBJ1-3 | - | 13 | - | TRBV11-1 | TGTGCCAGCACCCACACCTCCGGAAACACCATATATTTT | CASTHTSGNTIYF
TRBJ1-4 | - | 14 | TRBD1 | TRBV2 | TGTGCCAGCAGAAGACAGGGGGCTAATGAAAAACTGTTTTTT | CASRRQGANEKLFF